The clone carrying this T cell receptor (beta chain) was counted between two and nine times. Germline V gives CDR1 SQVTM, CDR2 ANQGSEA. The CDR3 spans 14 residues. Trimming at V came to 1 base and at J to 4 bases, leaving 4 bases not matched to a gene. Each sample provided at least 5.5 micrograms of extracted total RNA. This entry comes from a study of blood T cells in healthy people across ages. Through a sample-barcoded 5' primer and a J-beta primer mix, a second PCR was run for roughly 6 to 11 cycles. Each cDNA molecule received a tag from a template-switch adaptor that had 12 random nucleotides. TCRdb re-called the 5' RACE reads with MiXCR, one entry per CDR3 protein. The profile shows hundreds of thousands of distinct CDR3 sequences, around 20% of them singletons.

Sequences were obtained from blood. The receptor comes from an older man in good health. This chain links TRBV29-1 with TRBJ2-3; TRBD1 agrees at 8 bases. Here the CDR3 DNA reads TGCAGCGTTGAAGGTCAGGGGGCGGCAGATACGCAGTATTTT. Translation gives CSVEGQGAADTQYF.